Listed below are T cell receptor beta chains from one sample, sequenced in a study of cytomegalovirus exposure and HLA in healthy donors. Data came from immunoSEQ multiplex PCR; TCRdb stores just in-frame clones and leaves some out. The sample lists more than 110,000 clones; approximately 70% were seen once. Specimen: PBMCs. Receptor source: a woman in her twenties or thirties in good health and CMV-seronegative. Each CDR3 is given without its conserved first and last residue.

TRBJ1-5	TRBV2	ASRLGGAEH
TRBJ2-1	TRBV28	ASLSSSGSDEQF
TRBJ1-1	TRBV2	ASVWTGVTEAF
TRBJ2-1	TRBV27	ASSMTSGSLNLNNEQF
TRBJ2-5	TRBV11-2	ASSLDRGRETQY
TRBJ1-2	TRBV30	AWRQSGLT
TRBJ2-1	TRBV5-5	ASSLRTGDNEQF
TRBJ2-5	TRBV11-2	ASSLGTGGYQETQY
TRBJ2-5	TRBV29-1	SVDLKAGEGAETQY
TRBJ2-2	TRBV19	ASSIEVNTGELF
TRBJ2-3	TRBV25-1	ASTPLTSGDSATQY
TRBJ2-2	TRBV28	ASSFGSGRGNTGELF
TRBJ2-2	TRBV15	ATSRRQGGTGELF
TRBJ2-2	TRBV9	ATGGVNTGELF
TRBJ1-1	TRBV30	AWDSSTEAF
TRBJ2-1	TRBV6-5	ASSYAGTGAVNEQF
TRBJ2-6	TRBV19	ASSIGNSGANVLT
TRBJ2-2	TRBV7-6	ASSLAPGHPDTGELF
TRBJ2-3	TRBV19	ASSIRGGRGNTDTQY
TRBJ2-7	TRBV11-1	ASSPGQGPYEQY
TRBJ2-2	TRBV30	AWDDLAGAGELF
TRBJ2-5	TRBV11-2	ASSLGPGEAQY
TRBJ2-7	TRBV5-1	ASSQGVNEQY
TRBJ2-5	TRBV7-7	ASSRRLAGGRETQY
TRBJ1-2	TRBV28	ASSPRVRSYGYT
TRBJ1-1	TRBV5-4	ASSFNARGNTEAF
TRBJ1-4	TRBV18	ASSPSGEKLF
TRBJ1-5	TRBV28	ASRTGSFSNQPQH
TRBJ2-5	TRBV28	ASSSQISGGANFQY
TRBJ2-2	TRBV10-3	AIGGTGNTGELF
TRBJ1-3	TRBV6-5	ASSRRQFSGNTIY
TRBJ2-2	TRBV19	ASRQQGIGELF
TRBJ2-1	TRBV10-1	ATRQGSSYNEQF
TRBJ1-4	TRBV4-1	ASSQAPVTGGRGLF
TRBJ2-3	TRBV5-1	ASTASGMGDTQY
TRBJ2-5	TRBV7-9	ASSLEASAQETQY